Below, 23 T cell receptor beta chains from the same sample are listed, as sequenced in a study of blood T cell repertoires in COVID-19. TCRdb's copy holds only in-frame clones and misses some; the assay was immunoSEQ multiplex PCR. This sample carries some 260,000 clones, around 84% of them seen once, and the ten largest clones take approximately 4.5%. The source material was PBMCs or T cells enriched from blood (not recorded which). The receptors here all came from a man younger than 45 with acute COVID-19.

With respect to this clone: Other nucleotide sequences in the sample specify the same CDR3. The rearrangement uses TRBV9 and TRBJ2-3; D is undetermined. Deletions cut 0 bases from V and 0 bases from J, with 8 bases between. This CDR3 region has 15 residues. Germline V gene data show CDR1 as SGDLS and CDR2 as YYNGEE. Written as DNA, the CDR3 is TGTGCCAGCAGCGTAGGAGGTGTTAGCACAGATACGCAGTATTTT. Its protein product is CASSVGGVSTDTQYF.

This clone was seen only a few times. V is TRBV4-1 and J is TRBJ1-3, with TRBD1 identical over 10 bases. CDR3 length: 16 amino acids. Unmatched junction bases numbered 9, after V lost 1 base and J lost 9 bases. Germline values: CDR1 MGHRA, CDR2 YSYEKL. CDR3 bases: TGCGCCAGCAGCCAAGGCGATGGGACAGGGGACAGCACCATATATTTT. Its protein product is CASSQGDGTGDSTIYF.

This chain joins TRBV6-1 and TRBJ1-3; TRBD1 matches at 7 bases. V was pared by 4 bases and J by 0 bases, with 6 bases of the junction left unmatched. Germline assignment: CDR1 MNHNS and CDR2 SASEGT. The CDR3 contains 16 residues. CDR3 in amino acids: CASSGRGTASGNTIYF. CDR3 DNA: TGTGCCAGCAGTGGGAGGGGGACAGCCTCTGGAAACACCATATATTTT.

The chain links TRBV11-3 to TRBJ2-1; D call uncertain. The length of the CDR3 is 14 residues. CDR1 is SGHNT and CDR2 is YENEEA in the germline V gene. Trimming stripped 1 base from V and 0 bases from J, with 4 bases between. The CDR3 DNA reads as TGTGCCAGCAGCTTAGGCGGCTCCTACAATGAGCAGTTCTTC. It yields the protein CASSLGGSYNEQFF.

Details on this clone: One end of the junction varies from germline; a read error may be responsible. The rearrangement uses TRBV5-1 and TRBJ1-4; D not resolved. Germline CDR1 is SGHRS and CDR2 is YFSETQ. The CDR3 has 15 amino acids. The CDR3 DNA sequence: TGTGCCAGCGGAAAACCCGGCGAGGGAGAGGAAAAACTGTTTTTT. Protein sequence: CASGKPGEGEEKLFF.

This clone is a singleton in its sample. The V and J genes are TRBV7-6 and TRBJ2-1, with D uncertain. This CDR3 is built from 15 residues. Germline CDR1 and CDR2: SGHVS and FNYEAQ. V lost 0 bases to trimming and J lost 3 bases, with 9 bases between them. In nucleotides, the CDR3 is TGTGCCAGCAGCTTAGCGTTCGGAGTCTACAATGAGCAGTTCTTC. Translated, it gives CASSLAFGVYNEQFF.

Note on this clone: The sample holds other DNA sequences that translate to the same CDR3. The chain is built from TRBV5-6 and TRBJ1-5; no firm D call. V lost 2 bases to trimming and J lost 1 base, with 4 bases between them. The CDR3 sequence is 13 residues long. Germline V CDR1 and CDR2: SGHDT, YYEEEE. DNA for the CDR3: TGTGCCAGCAGCTTACGGAGCAATCAGCCCCAGCATTTT. Translated, it gives CASSLRSNQPQHF.

The gene calls are TRBV27 and TRBJ1-2; a weak D match, TRBD1 (6 bases). The CDR3 has 11 residues. Germline V CDR1 and CDR2: MNHEY, SMNVEV (reference sequence). CDR3 nucleotide sequence: TGTGCTTCGGGGACACCCTATGGCTACACCTTC. Residues: CASGTPYGYTF.

The chain has TRBV5-6 and TRBJ2-7, with 8 bases identical to TRBD2. The germline V gene encodes CDR1 SGHDT and CDR2 YYEEEE. There are 15 residues in the CDR3. V was clipped by 7 bases and J by 5 bases; unmatched bases: 14. This chain's CDR3 is CASSAASGRSDEQYV. Written as DNA, the CDR3 is TGTGCCAGCTCCGCAGCCAGCGGGAGATCGGACGAGCAGTACGTC.

The V call is TRBV12-3 or TRBV12-4, the J call TRBJ2-5, with 11 bases lining up with TRBD2. Trimming removed 5 bases from V and 4 bases from J; junction bases left unmatched: 0. The CDR3 runs 13 residues. CDR3 residues: CASSTSGGETQYF. CDR3 nucleotides: TGTGCCAGCAGTACTAGCGGGGGAGAGACCCAGTACTTC.

The chain has TRBV9 and TRBJ2-1, with 9 bases that match TRBD2. With V trimmed by 4 bases and J by 1 base, 3 bases remained unmatched. This CDR3 has 15 residues. Germline CDR1 reads SGDLS; CDR2 reads YYNGEE. The CDR3 here is CASSLSGGSYNEQFF. CDR3 sequence (DNA): TGTGCCAGCAGCCTTAGCGGGGGATCCTACAATGAGCAGTTCTTC.

The rearrangement joins TRBV28 to TRBJ1-5; maybe TRBD1 (5 bases). The V and J ends lost 3 bases and 6 bases respectively, with 12 bases between them. Germline assignment: CDR1 MDHEN and CDR2 SYDVKM. CDR3 length: 14 amino acids. Here the CDR3 reads CASSFQGFRQPQHF. CDR3 bases: TGTGCCAGCAGTTTCCAGGGATTCCGTCAGCCCCAGCATTTT.

The chain recombines TRBV19 with TRBJ1-6; 9 bases are shared with TRBD1. CDR1 is LNHDA and CDR2 is SQIVND in the germline V gene (reference sequence). This CDR3 has 15 residues. V lost 4 bases and J lost 11; bases outside the gene matches: 9. The DNA of the CDR3 is TGTGCCAGTAGTACTACGGGGACAGGGATTACACCCCTCCACTTT. Translated, it gives CASSTTGTGITPLHF.

V usage is TRBV7-3 and J usage is TRBJ2-1; D remains unclear. There are 15 residues in the CDR3. CDR1 is SGHTA, CDR2 FQGTGA, per germline. Trimming took off 1 base at V and 6 bases at J, with 13 bases between the two ends. CDR3 nucleotides: TGTGCCAGCAGCTTAAGTCCGGCCCCGGGCAATGAGCAGTTCTTC. Translating it yields CASSLSPAPGNEQFF.

The chain has TRBV28 and TRBJ1-6; 7 bases fit TRBD1. In germline, CDR1 is MDHEN, CDR2 SYDVKM. J lost 7 bases, V lost 6 bases, and 9 bases had no gene match. The CDR3 totals 15 residues. CDR3 region: CASRTSGTENSPLHF. CDR3 sequence (DNA): TGTGCCAGCAGAACCTCCGGGACAGAGAATTCACCCCTCCACTTT.

The V and J genes are TRBV11-2 and TRBJ1-1, with D perhaps matching TRBD1 (5 bases). The germline CDR1 and CDR2 sequences are SGHAT and FQNNGV. This CDR3 comprises 15 residues. The ends were cut back, 6 bases at V and 3 bases at J, with 17 bases in the middle. The CDR3 spells CASSKKGSLDTEAFF. Here the CDR3 DNA reads TGTGCCAGCAGTAAAAAGGGGTCTTTGGACACTGAAGCTTTCTTT.

The rearrangement joins TRBV13 to TRBJ1-1, with D uncertain. The germline CDR1 and CDR2 sequences are PRHDT and FYEKMQ (reference sequence). V gave up 2 bases and J gave up 3 bases, with 7 bases separating them. This CDR3 region has 13 residues. The CDR3, as DNA: TGTGCCAGCAGCTTACCACAGCACACTGAAGCTTTCTTT. It codes for CASSLPQHTEAFF.

Comments on this clone: At one boundary the junction diverges from the germline segment, which might be a read error. This sequence joins TRBV5-1 and TRBJ2-5, with a weak D call TRBD1 (5 bases). CDR3 size: 12 residues. Per germline, CDR1 SGHRS and CDR2 YFSETQ. CDR3 nucleotides: TGTGCCAGCAGCCTGGACGAAGGGGCCCAGTACTTC. This sequence encodes CASSLDEGAQYF.

J is TRBJ1-2 and V is TRBV19, with a possible D match to TRBD1 (6 bases). V shed 7 bases and J shed 7 bases, with 22 bases lying between them. The CDR3 is made up of 15 amino acids. Germline V gene data show CDR1 as LNHDA and CDR2 as SQIVND (reference sequence). The CDR3 DNA reads as TGTGCCAGTACCCGATTCCGGACAGTCGACTCTGGCTACACCTTC. Encoded protein: CASTRFRTVDSGYTF. The full variable domain, with the rest looked up from reference TRBV19 and TRBJ1-2, is DGGITQSPKYLFRKEGQNVTLSCEQNLNHDAMYWYRQDPGQGLRLIYYSQIVNDFQKGDIAEGYSVSREKKESFPLTVTSAQKNPTAFYLCASTRFRTVDSGYTFGSGTRLTVV.

The chain uses TRBV11-2 and TRBJ2-5, with 8 bases aligning to TRBD2. V lost 1 base to trimming and J lost 9 bases; unmatched junction nucleotides: 13. Germline V gene lookup returns CDR1 SGHAT and CDR2 FQNNGV. The CDR3 consists of 16 residues. This CDR3 reads CASSLVGGGGPSAQYF. CDR3 DNA: TGTGCCAGCAGCTTAGTAGGTGGCGGGGGGCCGTCGGCCCAGTACTTC.

This clone was counted once. The chain uses TRBV4-2 and TRBJ2-3, with D perhaps matching TRBD2 (7 bases). The germline CDR1 and CDR2 sequences are LGHNA and YNFKEQ. CDR3 length: 17 amino acids. Between the trimmed V and J ends, which lost 0 bases and 6 bases, there was a span of 19 bases. CDR3 DNA sequence: TGTGCCAGCAGCCAAGAGAGTCGGCGGGGGCCGGGGGATACGCAGTATTTT. As protein: CASSQESRRGPGDTQYF.

This chain joins TRBV2 and TRBJ1-4; 8 nucleotides agree with TRBD1. The CDR3 sequence is 16 residues long. V lost 5 bases, J lost 0 bases, and 5 bases stayed unmatched. CDR1 SNHLY and CDR2 FYNNEI come from the germline V gene. CDR3 in amino acids: CASSRTGIATNEKLFF. Here the CDR3 DNA reads TGTGCCAGCAGTCGGACAGGGATTGCAACTAATGAAAAACTGTTTTTT.

This clone was seen only once. The chain has TRBV5-6 and TRBJ2-7, with D perhaps matching TRBD2 (6 bases). Germline CDR1 and CDR2: SGHDT and YYEEEE. This CDR3 is 16 amino acids long. With 2 bases removed from V and 1 base from J, the gap between germline ends came to 16 bases. The CDR3 sequence: CASSFSSVRDSYEQYV. CDR3 nucleotides: TGTGCCAGCAGCTTTTCCTCTGTGCGGGATTCCTACGAGCAGTACGTC.